This is a list of T cell receptor beta chains from one sample in a study of T cell responses to AZD1222 COVID-19 vaccine. Method: immunoSEQ multiplex PCR; TCRdb's copy keeps in-frame clones and lacks some. The sample includes over 150,000 clones, approximately 92% seen only once; the top ten take approximately 0.98%. The sample in question was peripheral blood, obtained 28 days after the second dose of the MenACWY control vaccine. The source of these receptors is an adult who received the MenACWY meningococcal vaccine as a control. The CDR3 runs from the conserved cysteine through the conserved F or W. The D gene is left open where the match is weak. Not every row has a clone size; where given, it reads once, few, many or a size class.

V	D	size	J	DNA	CDR3
TRBV5-8	NA	NA	TRBJ2-2	TGTGCCAGCAGCTTCAGGGATACCGGGGAGCTGTTTTTT	CASSFRDTGELFF
TRBV5-1	TRBD1	NA	TRBJ1-4	TGCGCCAGCAGCTTGGCCGAGGGCCAGGGGGGCTTTAATGAAAAACTGTTTTTT	CASSLAEGQGGFNEKLFF
TRBV28	NA	NA	TRBJ1-2	TGTGCCAGCAGTACCTACGGGAACTATGGCTACACCTTC	CASSTYGNYGYTF
TRBV7-2	NA	NA	TRBJ1-2	TGTGCCAGCAGCTTAGCCCCGGCAGGTACTAACTATGGCTACACCTTC	CASSLAPAGTNYGYTF
TRBV28	NA	NA	TRBJ1-1	TGTGCCAGCAGTTTCGGGGCAGGGCCTAGGGACACTGAAGCTTTCTTT	CASSFGAGPRDTEAFF
TRBV30	NA	NA	TRBJ2-5	TGTGCCTGGAGTGGCCCGCTACAAGAGACCCAGTACTTC	CAWSGPLQETQYF
TRBV6-5	NA	NA	TRBJ2-2	TGTGCCAGCAGCCCCACCGGGGAGCTGTTTTTT	CASSPTGELFF
TRBV7-6	NA	NA	TRBJ2-2	TGTGCCAGCAGCCCGGGACTGCAGGACACCGGGGAGCTGTTTTTT	CASSPGLQDTGELFF
TRBV11-2	TRBD2	NA	TRBJ2-5	TGTGCCAGCAGCTACACTAGCGGGGGGAAAGAGACCCAGTACTTC	CASSYTSGGKETQYF
TRBV10-3	TRBD2	NA	TRBJ2-3	TGTGCCATCAGTGGAGGACTAGCGGGGGGGCCCGATACGCAGTATTTT	CAISGGLAGGPDTQYF
TRBV6-6	NA	NA	TRBJ1-2	TGTGCCAGCACCGAACGGACGGGGAACTATGGCTACACCTTC	CASTERTGNYGYTF
TRBV5-6	NA	NA	TRBJ1-2	TGTGCCAGCAGCTTGGCGGGGGTAGGTCACTATGGCTACACCTTC	CASSLAGVGHYGYTF
TRBV5-6	NA	NA	TRBJ1-1	TGTGCCAGCAGCTTGGACCGGGGGTTGAACACTGAAGCTTTCTTT	CASSLDRGLNTEAFF
TRBV6-6	NA	once	TRBJ1-3	TGTGCCAGCACCCACGTCCCACAGAGTGGAAACACCATATATTTT	CASTHVPQSGNTIYF
TRBV2	NA	once	TRBJ2-1	TGTGCCAGCAGTCAATTGGGGGTCTCCTACAATGAGCAGTTCTTC	CASSQLGVSYNEQFF
TRBV7-8	TRBD1	NA	TRBJ2-3	TGTGCCAGCAGTTCCCGGGACAGGGGGCTGGATACGCAGTATTTT	CASSSRDRGLDTQYF
TRBV28	NA	NA	TRBJ1-1	TGTGCCAGCAGTTTTTCGAACACTGAAGCTTTCTTT	CASSFSNTEAFF
TRBV6-6	TRBD2	NA	TRBJ2-1	TGTGCCAGCAGTTACCTTCGCGGGGGGGTGTTAGGTGAGCAGTTCTTC	CASSYLRGGVLGEQFF
TRBV19	TRBD1	NA	TRBJ1-2	TGTGCCAGTAGGGGACAGGGGGCGAGTGGCTACACCTTC	CASRGQGASGYTF
TRBV30	TRBD1	NA	TRBJ1-2	TGTGCCTGGAGGACGGGACAGGCCCCTTATGGCTACACCTTC	CAWRTGQAPYGYTF
TRBV10-1	NA	NA	TRBJ2-7	TGCGCCAGCAGTCCTGGCTTAGACTACGAGCAGTACTTC	CASSPGLDYEQYF
TRBV7-9	TRBD1	NA	TRBJ1-4	TGTGCCAGCAGGGAGAGACAGGGGCGACGCGAAAAACTGTTTTTT	CASRERQGRREKLFF
TRBV24-1	NA	NA	TRBJ1-2	TGTGCCACCAGTGATCGAAATCAACAGCTAATCTATGGCTACACCTTC	CATSDRNQQLIYGYTF
TRBV30	NA	NA	TRBJ1-3	TGTGCCTGCACGACAGTTACCTCTGGAAACACCATATATTTT	CACTTVTSGNTIYF
TRBV5-1	NA	NA	TRBJ1-1	TGCGCCAGCAGCTTGTTGGAAGTCGGCTCTGAAGCTTTCTTT	CASSLLEVGSEAFF
TRBV5-1	TRBD1	NA	TRBJ1-1	TGCGCCAGCAGCCTGCAGGGGGAATACACTGAAGCTTTCTTT	CASSLQGEYTEAFF
TRBV30	NA	NA	TRBJ1-4	TGTGCCTGGAGTGGTGACAACGACGAAAAACTGTTTTTT	CAWSGDNDEKLFF
TRBV6-5	NA	NA	TRBJ1-6	TGTGCCAGCAATACGGGGGTGAATTCACCCCTCCACTTT	CASNTGVNSPLHF
TRBV25-1	NA	NA	TRBJ2-7	TGTGCCAGCAGAGGGAGTTACGAGCAGTACTTC	CASRGSYEQYF
TRBV14	NA	NA	TRBJ2-5	TGTGCCAGCAGCCGGAGGGGGATAACGGCCCAGTACTTC	CASSRRGITAQYF
TRBV2	NA	NA	TRBJ1-1	TGTGCCAGCAGTGCTGACGTAGCTGGTGAAGCTTTCTTT	CASSADVAGEAFF
TRBV6-5	TRBD1	NA	TRBJ1-1	TGTGCCAGCAGAACGGACAGGTTGGCGGAAGCTTTCTTT	CASRTDRLAEAFF
TRBV7-9	NA	NA	TRBJ2-5	TGTGCCAGCAGCCCGGACGGGGGGCACGAGACCCAGTACTTC	CASSPDGGHETQYF
TRBV5-1	NA	NA	TRBJ2-2	TGCGCCAGCAGCTTGGGGGCAGGGTACACCGGGGAGCTGTTTTTT	CASSLGAGYTGELFF
TRBV5-5	NA	NA	TRBJ1-2	TGTGCCAGCAGCGCCTTTCAGGGTTCCTATGGCTACACCTTC	CASSAFQGSYGYTF
TRBV7-2	NA	NA	TRBJ1-5	TGTGCCAGCAGCTTTGCAGGGTCGTCTCAGCCCCAGCATTTT	CASSFAGSSQPQHF
TRBV5-1	TRBD1	NA	TRBJ1-3	TGCGCCAGCAGCTTGGCCCCGGGACAGGGTACTGGAAACACCATATATTTT	CASSLAPGQGTGNTIYF
TRBV9	NA	NA	TRBJ1-1	TGTGCCAGCAGCGCAGCCCGAACAGGGATCCCCGAGTCGGCTTTCTTT	CASSAARTGIPESAFF
TRBV25-1	NA	NA	TRBJ1-3	TGTGCCAGCAGTGAACCGAGGACAGACTCTGGAAACACCATATATTTT	CASSEPRTDSGNTIYF
TRBV11-3	NA	NA	TRBJ2-1	TGTGCCAGCTCTCCCCCGGGCGGGATTGAGCAGTTCTTC	CASSPPGGIEQFF
TRBV10-2	TRBD1	NA	TRBJ1-6	TGCGCCAGCAGTGAGTGGACAGGCGGAAATTCACCCCTCCACTTT	CASSEWTGGNSPLHF
TRBV5-6	NA	NA	TRBJ1-2	TGTGCCAGCAGGGACATATTTAACTATGGCTACACCTTC	CASRDIFNYGYTF
TRBV2	NA	NA	TRBJ1-6	TGTGCCAGCAGTCCCGACAGAGCCGTTTACCCCTATAATTCACCCCTCCACTTT	CASSPDRAVYPYNSPLHF
TRBV23-1	TRBD1	NA	TRBJ1-5	TGCGCCAGCAGTCACATCCGGGACAGGGGGACTCAGCCCCAGCATTTT	CASSHIRDRGTQPQHF
TRBV6-5	NA	NA	TRBJ1-5	TGTGCCAGCAGGGGGGGCATGCATCAGCCCCAGCATTTT	CASRGGMHQPQHF
TRBV3-1/TRBV3-2	NA	NA	TRBJ1-2	TGTGCCAGCCGGGGCGGGGGGATTGCGGATGGCTACACCTTC	CASRGGGIADGYTF
TRBV7-2	NA	NA	TRBJ1-4	TGTGCCAGCAGCCACCGGGGCCTGGAGGAAAAACTGTTTTTT	CASSHRGLEEKLFF
TRBV24-1	TRBD1	NA	TRBJ2-2	TGTGCCACCAGTGATGTGAGACAGGGGCCCTTAAACACCGGGGAGCTGTTTTTT	CATSDVRQGPLNTGELFF
TRBV3-1/TRBV3-2	NA	NA	TRBJ1-2	TGTGCCAGCAGCCTTACGAAGGTCGGTGGCTACACCTTC	CASSLTKVGGYTF
TRBV6-5	NA	NA	TRBJ1-2	TGTGCCAGCGCCCTCTTTGGGGGTGCCAACTATGGCTACACCTTC	CASALFGGANYGYTF
TRBV6-5	TRBD1	NA	TRBJ2-7	TGTGCCAGCAGTTACTCTCGGACAGGGTTTTCCTACGAGCAGTACTTC	CASSYSRTGFSYEQYF
TRBV7-8	NA	NA	TRBJ2-5	TGTGCCAGCAGCCCCCGGGCCCTCGGGGGCCAAGAGACCCAGTACTTC	CASSPRALGGQETQYF
TRBV15	NA	NA	TRBJ1-2	TGTGCCACCAGTCCTGACATTAACTATGGCTACACCTTC	CATSPDINYGYTF
TRBV4-1	TRBD1	NA	TRBJ2-7	TGCGCCAGCAGCCAAACAGGGGTTTCGGACGAGCAGTACTTC	CASSQTGVSDEQYF
TRBV19	NA	NA	TRBJ1-5	TGTGCCAGTAGTATACTTAATCAGCCCCAGCATTTT	CASSILNQPQHF
TRBV6-5	NA	NA	TRBJ1-4	TGTGCCAGTACACCGTCCGGGCCTGGGGAAAAACTGTTTTTT	CASTPSGPGEKLFF
TRBV19	TRBD1	once	TRBJ2-6	TGTGCCAGTAGTATAAGGGGACAGGGAGGGGCCAACGTCCTGACTTTC	CASSIRGQGGANVLTF
TRBV28	NA	NA	TRBJ1-5	TGTGCCAGCAGTTTATGGGGAAAGGGTAGCAATCAGCCCCAGCATTTT	CASSLWGKGSNQPQHF
TRBV7-9	NA	NA	TRBJ1-4	TGTGCCAGCAGCTTAGCCGGGGGCGGTGAAAAACTGTTTTTT	CASSLAGGGEKLFF
TRBV27	TRBD1	NA	TRBJ1-2	TGTGCCAGCAGGTCCGGGACAGCCCTTAACTATGGCTACACCTTC	CASRSGTALNYGYTF